The T cell receptor beta chain under discussion was sequenced for a study of shared clonotypes between healthy human individuals. Study outcomes and limitations: Non-shared clonotypes displayed generation probabilities falling below those of clonotypes present in all four donors.

As to this clone: What it binds is not known.

The CDR3 totals 12 residues. CD4+ cells yielded CD45RA+ naive and CD45RA-negative memory subsets. The protocol was immunoSEQ multiplex PCR, while the TCRdb copy is restricted to in-frame clones and leaves out a portion. This table holds roughly 2 million clones, 85% to 95% found once. Sequences were obtained from naive CD4+ T cells sorted from blood. The subset denotes: CD45RA+ positively selected. The TCR originated in a man between 18 and 35 years old in good health. The rearrangement joins TRBV21-1 to TRBJ1-1. TRBV21-1 represents a pseudogene. This CDR3 is CASSKCPTEAFF. CDR3 in DNA: TGTGCCAGCAGCAAATGCCCAACTGAAGCTTTCTTT.